The entry that follows covers one T cell receptor (beta chain) sequence. This clonotype has a handful of counts. It lacks a known antigen. The sample holds no much larger clone one base away, and base qualities are not on file. A distance of 17 bases separates the germline ends of V and J, which lose 4 bases and 4 bases respectively. CDR1 and CDR2 are read off the germline V gene as SGHRS and YFSETQ. Its CDR3 holds 15 amino acids, cysteine through phenylalanine. Solely the CDR3 DNA is kept, with 45 bases framed from the first base. Preparation of the library involved 5' RACE. Sequenced on an Illumina HiSeq 2500. The second PCR ran for roughly 7 to 12 cycles and used a J-beta primer mix along with a sample-barcoded 5' primer. Each TCR beta cDNA molecule received a unique molecular identifier from a template-switch 5' adaptor carrying 12 random nucleotides. At least 2.5 million CDR3-containing paired-end reads were obtained from each sample. First-strand cDNA was synthesized from all RNA with the Mint cDNA synthesis kit, primed by a TRBC-specific oligonucleotide. Following uracil-DNA glycosylase treatment, all cDNA underwent a first 18-cycle PCR with the universal primers M1SS and BC2_uni_R. Turning to the authors' computational methods: Normalization of each sample was performed by random selection of 1 million high-quality reads, each carrying a distinct molecular identifier. Reads sharing molecular identifiers were discarded rather than binned into consensus sequences. MiTCR, with a Q25 quality threshold and the strictest error-elimination algorithm, was used for CDR3 identification, clonotype clustering and error correction. A nonparametric unseen species model with Euler transformation was used to estimate a lower bound on total TCR beta diversity. Starting from the raw public reads, TCRdb applied fastp trimming at Q25, assembled clones with MiXCR and retained in-frame beta chains. Entries that share a CDR3 protein sequence are merged under the most common genes and DNA. The V and J calls, along with clone size, are taken from TCRdb and not from the paper's own processing. For this sample the table gives around 800,000 distinct CDR3 sequences, of which under 80% were detected only once. The ten biggest clones cover roughly 26% of the sample.

This specimen comes from a study of blood T cells in healthy people across ages (dated by TCRdb to 2013 to 2016). In the study overall: In model experiments, template switching captured roughly one uniquely barcoded TCR beta cDNA molecule for every two T cells. Using the same blood draw, the study looked at two additional independent replicas of 1 million unique cDNA reads for two donors, one aged 18 to 30 and the other aged 80 or older. Four age groups were formed from the donors: young (average roughly 15 years), middle-aged (less than 40), aged (62) and long-lived (82). To avoid experimental bias, donors of different ages were spread randomly across the sequencing lanes. Age-related changes in TCR beta repertoire diversity were measured in the study by deep sequencing normalized with unique cDNA molecular identifiers. What the research found in general, with its limitations: Observed TCR beta diversity per million T cells fell roughly linearly with age, and a significant reduction was already apparent by age around 40. Because profiling used bulk unsorted PBMCs, naive and antigen-experienced compartments could not be compared conclusively. A strong correlation was found between observed TCR beta diversity and the percentage of naive T cells measured by flow cytometry. Total diversity estimates from one million sequenced T cells were considered lower bounds and underestimates. The CMV infection status of donors was not known, potentially confounding age-related changes in expanded clonotypes. Compared with the aged group, the long-lived group had more naive CD4+ T cells, fewer expanded clones and increased TCR diversity, a pattern suggesting age selection.

Donors were around 37 systemically healthy Caucasian individuals from Russia aged 6 to 90 years. About 9.6 milliliters of peripheral blood were collected from each donor into EDTA-treated Vacutainer tubes. Ficoll-Paque density-gradient centrifugation was used to isolate PBMCs, with at least 6 million per sample. Total RNA, at least 5 micrograms per sample, was extracted from PBMCs with Trizol reagent. Naive CD45RAhigh/CD27high T cell percentages were measured by flow cytometry on a PBMC aliquot from every donor. The sequence came from a young man in good health. The source material was blood. This receptor chain uses TRBV5-1 and TRBJ1-2; a tentative D call is TRBD1 (6 bases match). The DNA sequence follows: TGCGCCAGCAGCAGTGGCCTGACAGGCGGCTATGGCTACACCTTC. Translated, this is CASSSGLTGGYGYTF.